Listed below are T cell receptor beta chains from one sample, sequenced in a study of cytomegalovirus exposure and HLA in healthy donors. Assay used: immunoSEQ multiplex PCR; TCRdb lists only in-frame clones, some missing. Of under 200,000 clones listed, roughly 77% are singletons. Sequenced: PBMCs. The receptors originated from a male donor in good health and CMV-seronegative. Both conserved end residues are part of each CDR3. D genes are given only for firm matches. Clone size is not always given. Where it is, it says once, few, many or a class for expanded clones.

v_call: TRBV11-2
j_call: TRBJ2-7
d_call: .
clone_size: .
cdr3_nt: TGTGCCAGCAGCTTAGCGGGGGAGGAGTACTTC
cdr3_aa: CASSLAGEEYF

v_call: TRBV2
j_call: TRBJ2-3
d_call: .
clone_size: .
cdr3_nt: TGTGCCAGCAGTGGATCAGTGCAAAGCACAGATACGCAGTATTTT
cdr3_aa: CASSGSVQSTDTQYF

v_call: TRBV19
j_call: TRBJ2-7
d_call: TRBD1
clone_size: .
cdr3_nt: TGTGCCAGTAGCAGACAGGGCTGCGAGCAGTACTTC
cdr3_aa: CASSRQGCEQYF

v_call: TRBV6-5
j_call: TRBJ2-3
d_call: TRBD2
clone_size: .
cdr3_nt: TGTGCCAGCAGTTACAGGACTAGCGGGGGGTCGCAGTATTTT
cdr3_aa: CASSYRTSGGSQYF

v_call: TRBV28
j_call: TRBJ2-7
d_call: TRBD2
clone_size: .
cdr3_nt: TGTGCCAGCAGTTTAAGACGGGAGGGCACCTACGAGCAGTACTTC
cdr3_aa: CASSLRREGTYEQYF

v_call: TRBV2
j_call: TRBJ1-5
d_call: .
clone_size: few
cdr3_nt: TGTGCCAGCAGTGACAGGGCTGGCAATCAGCCCCAGCATTTT
cdr3_aa: CASSDRAGNQPQHF

v_call: TRBV9
j_call: TRBJ2-1
d_call: TRBD2
clone_size: .
cdr3_nt: TGTGCCAGCAGCGCGCTCCCTAGCGGGTTATCCTACAATGAGCAGTTCTTC
cdr3_aa: CASSALPSGLSYNEQFF

v_call: TRBV4-1
j_call: TRBJ1-6
d_call: TRBD1
clone_size: .
cdr3_nt: TGCGCCAGCAGCCAACAACAGGGGTTAGGTTCACCCCTCCACTTT
cdr3_aa: CASSQQQGLGSPLHF

v_call: TRBV2
j_call: TRBJ2-3
d_call: TRBD1
clone_size: .
cdr3_nt: TGTGCCAGCAGTTACCTCCGGGACAGGGGTACAGATACGCAGTATTTT
cdr3_aa: CASSYLRDRGTDTQYF

v_call: TRBV2
j_call: TRBJ2-1
d_call: TRBD2
clone_size: once
cdr3_nt: TGTGCCAGCAGGGAGCGGGGGGGTTCCTACAATGAGCAGTTCTTC
cdr3_aa: CASRERGGSYNEQFF

v_call: TRBV27
j_call: TRBJ2-1
d_call: TRBD1
clone_size: .
cdr3_nt: TGTGCCAGCAGTTTCGGGACAGGGAGAAAGAATGAGCAGTTCTTC
cdr3_aa: CASSFGTGRKNEQFF

v_call: TRBV25-1
j_call: TRBJ2-5
d_call: .
clone_size: .
cdr3_nt: TGTGCCAGCAGTGGAGCAGGGCGGCGGGAGACCCAGTACTTC
cdr3_aa: CASSGAGRRETQYF

v_call: TRBV5-1
j_call: TRBJ1-1
d_call: TRBD1
clone_size: .
cdr3_nt: TGCGCCAGCAGCTTGGGGGACAGCAACACTGAAGCTTTCTTT
cdr3_aa: CASSLGDSNTEAFF

v_call: TRBV4-1
j_call: TRBJ2-7
d_call: .
clone_size: .
cdr3_nt: TGCGCCAGCAGCCAAGGGGGAGGCTCCTACGAGCAGTACTTC
cdr3_aa: CASSQGGGSYEQYF

v_call: TRBV7-3
j_call: TRBJ2-3
d_call: .
clone_size: few
cdr3_nt: TGTGCCAGCAGCTTAGTAGCGGCTAGCACAGATACGCAGTATTTT
cdr3_aa: CASSLVAASTDTQYF

v_call: TRBV6-4
j_call: TRBJ2-2
d_call: TRBD1
clone_size: .
cdr3_nt: TGTGCCAGCAGTGACTCCAGGGGGCACACCGGGGAGCTGTTTTTT
cdr3_aa: CASSDSRGHTGELFF

v_call: TRBV19
j_call: TRBJ2-7
d_call: TRBD1
clone_size: .
cdr3_nt: TGTGCCAGTAGTATTACAGGGGGTGCCTCCTACGAGCAGTACTTC
cdr3_aa: CASSITGGASYEQYF

v_call: TRBV9
j_call: TRBJ2-5
d_call: .
clone_size: .
cdr3_nt: TGTGCCAGCAGCGCCCAAGGGCAGGGCAAGGGCCAAGAGACCCAGTACTTC
cdr3_aa: CASSAQGQGKGQETQYF

v_call: TRBV5-1
j_call: TRBJ2-1
d_call: TRBD2
clone_size: few
cdr3_nt: TGCGCCAGCAGCTTGAAAGCGGGGGCCAATGAGCAGTTCTTC
cdr3_aa: CASSLKAGANEQFF

v_call: TRBV4-1
j_call: TRBJ1-4
d_call: .
clone_size: .
cdr3_nt: TGCGCCAGCAGCCACGCGTTTCGGGATAATGAAAAACTGTTTTTT
cdr3_aa: CASSHAFRDNEKLFF

v_call: TRBV7-3
j_call: TRBJ2-5
d_call: .
clone_size: .
cdr3_nt: TGTGCCAGCAGCTTCACGGGAGTTGAGACCCAGTACTTC
cdr3_aa: CASSFTGVETQYF

v_call: TRBV27
j_call: TRBJ2-7
d_call: TRBD2
clone_size: .
cdr3_nt: TGTGCCAGCAGCCCCCGGCTAGCGGGTACCTACGAGCAGTACTTC
cdr3_aa: CASSPRLAGTYEQYF

v_call: TRBV6-1
j_call: TRBJ2-1
d_call: TRBD2
clone_size: .
cdr3_nt: TGTGCCAGCAACAGGGAGGCTAGCGGGGGAGGAGAGCAGTTCTTC
cdr3_aa: CASNREASGGGEQFF

v_call: TRBV5-1
j_call: TRBJ1-1
d_call: TRBD1
clone_size: few
cdr3_nt: TGCGCCAGCAGTCGGGACAGCTCCACTGAAGCTTTCTTT
cdr3_aa: CASSRDSSTEAFF

v_call: TRBV5-1
j_call: TRBJ2-2
d_call: .
clone_size: .
cdr3_nt: TGCGCCAGCAGCGCTATGACAGGGGAGCTGTTTTTT
cdr3_aa: CASSAMTGELFF

v_call: TRBV7-8
j_call: TRBJ1-1
d_call: .
clone_size: many
cdr3_nt: TGTGCCAGCAGCTTAGGGGGGCCCGGTCGTTTTCCTGAAGCTTTCTTT
cdr3_aa: CASSLGGPGRFPEAFF

v_call: TRBV7-2
j_call: TRBJ2-1
d_call: .
clone_size: .
cdr3_nt: TGTGCCAGCAGACACCAAGGGAGTTACAATGAGCAGTTCTTC
cdr3_aa: CASRHQGSYNEQFF

v_call: TRBV6-5
j_call: TRBJ1-6
d_call: .
clone_size: .
cdr3_nt: TGTGCCAGCAGTTACTCGATGGCAGGGAATTCACCCCTCCACTTT
cdr3_aa: CASSYSMAGNSPLHF

v_call: TRBV18
j_call: TRBJ2-7
d_call: .
clone_size: .
cdr3_nt: TGTGCCAGCTCTCCCCTTCTCAGCGAGAGCTCCTACGAGCAGTACTTC
cdr3_aa: CASSPLLSESSYEQYF

v_call: TRBV2
j_call: TRBJ2-7
d_call: .
clone_size: .
cdr3_nt: TGTGCCAGCAGCAGGGAAGGTTACGAGCAGTACTTC
cdr3_aa: CASSREGYEQYF

v_call: TRBV7-9
j_call: TRBJ2-5
d_call: .
clone_size: few
cdr3_nt: TGTGCCAGCAGCCTTGACGGGGAGACCCAGTACTTC
cdr3_aa: CASSLDGETQYF

v_call: TRBV7-9
j_call: TRBJ2-2
d_call: .
clone_size: .
cdr3_nt: TGTGCCAGCAGCCCGACGGGGCTGTTTTTT
cdr3_aa: CASSPTGLFF

v_call: TRBV15
j_call: TRBJ1-1
d_call: TRBD1
clone_size: few
cdr3_nt: TGTGCCACCAGCAATACAGGGGGGACTGAAGCTTTCTTT
cdr3_aa: CATSNTGGTEAFF

v_call: TRBV6-1
j_call: TRBJ2-3
d_call: TRBD2
clone_size: .
cdr3_nt: TGTGCCAGCAGTCTAGCGGGGGGGCCTCCAGATACGCAGTATTTT
cdr3_aa: CASSLAGGPPDTQYF

v_call: TRBV5-4
j_call: TRBJ2-7
d_call: TRBD2
clone_size: once
cdr3_nt: TGTGCCAGCAGCTTGGGGGGACTAGCGGGGGACGAGCAGTACTTC
cdr3_aa: CASSLGGLAGDEQYF

v_call: TRBV10-3
j_call: TRBJ1-5
d_call: .
clone_size: few
cdr3_nt: TGTGCCACCACCTTGGACGGGGGCAATCAGCCCCAGCATTTT
cdr3_aa: CATTLDGGNQPQHF

v_call: TRBV6-4
j_call: TRBJ2-1
d_call: .
clone_size: few
cdr3_nt: TGTGCCAGCAGTGAGGAAGCCGACGGAGACAATGAGCAGTTCTTC
cdr3_aa: CASSEEADGDNEQFF

v_call: TRBV10-1
j_call: TRBJ1-5
d_call: .
clone_size: .
cdr3_nt: TGCGCCAGCATGTTAAGACCCAGGGGTTCTTATCAGCCCCAGCATTTT
cdr3_aa: CASMLRPRGSYQPQHF

v_call: TRBV5-1
j_call: TRBJ2-1
d_call: .
clone_size: .
cdr3_nt: TGCGCCAGCAGCTTGCAGGGATACAATGAGCAGTTCTTC
cdr3_aa: CASSLQGYNEQFF

v_call: TRBV27
j_call: TRBJ2-4
d_call: .
clone_size: .
cdr3_nt: TGTGCCAGCACCCCGACAGGAAACGTGGACAAAAACATTCAGTACTTC
cdr3_aa: CASTPTGNVDKNIQYF

v_call: TRBV7-8
j_call: TRBJ2-3
d_call: .
clone_size: .
cdr3_nt: TGTGCCAGCAGCCTAGGGGTCTCCCCGAGGGCCACAGATACGCAGTATTTT
cdr3_aa: CASSLGVSPRATDTQYF

v_call: TRBV27
j_call: TRBJ1-2
d_call: TRBD1
clone_size: .
cdr3_nt: TGTGCCAGCAGTTTATTGACAGGGGGCGTCGGCTACACCTTC
cdr3_aa: CASSLLTGGVGYTF

v_call: TRBV5-1
j_call: TRBJ2-2
d_call: TRBD1
clone_size: .
cdr3_nt: TGCGCCAGCAGCTTGTTGCCACCTTCTCAGGGGGCTGCGGGGGAGCTGTTTTTT
cdr3_aa: CASSLLPPSQGAAGELFF

v_call: TRBV7-9
j_call: TRBJ2-1
d_call: .
clone_size: .
cdr3_nt: TGTGCCAGCAGCTTAGCGGGAGAGGATGAGCAGTTCTTC
cdr3_aa: CASSLAGEDEQFF

v_call: TRBV10-3
j_call: TRBJ2-2
d_call: .
clone_size: few
cdr3_nt: TGTGCCATCAGTGATGCAGGGGACACCGGGGAGCTGTTTTTT
cdr3_aa: CAISDAGDTGELFF

v_call: TRBV28
j_call: TRBJ2-1
d_call: TRBD1
clone_size: medium-sized
cdr3_nt: TGTGCCAGCAGAAAAACAGGGGTCAATGAGCAGTTCTTC
cdr3_aa: CASRKTGVNEQFF

v_call: TRBV7-9
j_call: TRBJ2-4
d_call: .
clone_size: .
cdr3_nt: TGTGCCAGCAGCCCTGAAAACATTCAGTACTTC
cdr3_aa: CASSPENIQYF

v_call: TRBV7-9
j_call: TRBJ2-7
d_call: TRBD1
clone_size: .
cdr3_nt: TGTGCCAGCAGCCTCCGGACAGGGAAGTACGAGCAGTACTTC
cdr3_aa: CASSLRTGKYEQYF

v_call: TRBV19
j_call: TRBJ1-5
d_call: TRBD1
clone_size: .
cdr3_nt: TGTGCCAGTACCCCCCGGACAGGGAGCAATCAGCCCCAGCATTTT
cdr3_aa: CASTPRTGSNQPQHF

v_call: TRBV7-9
j_call: TRBJ2-3
d_call: .
clone_size: .
cdr3_nt: TGTGCCAGCAGCCGGACACCTCCTGGCACAGATACGCAGTATTTT
cdr3_aa: CASSRTPPGTDTQYF

v_call: TRBV5-1
j_call: TRBJ2-2
d_call: TRBD2
clone_size: .
cdr3_nt: TGCGCCAGCAGCTTACTAGCGGGAACCGGGGAGCTGTTTTTT
cdr3_aa: CASSLLAGTGELFF

v_call: TRBV7-8
j_call: TRBJ2-7
d_call: .
clone_size: .
cdr3_nt: TGTGCCAGCAGCACCCGGACAGAAATCTACGAGCAGTACTTC
cdr3_aa: CASSTRTEIYEQYF

v_call: TRBV5-1
j_call: TRBJ2-3
d_call: .
clone_size: .
cdr3_nt: TGCGCCAGCAGCTTGAGAATAGCGCTGAGCACAGATACGCAGTATTTT
cdr3_aa: CASSLRIALSTDTQYF

v_call: TRBV28
j_call: TRBJ1-5
d_call: TRBD1
clone_size: .
cdr3_nt: TGTGCCAGCAGTTTAACAGGGGTCGATCAGCCCCAGCATTTT
cdr3_aa: CASSLTGVDQPQHF